This T cell receptor beta chain was sequenced in a study of blood T cell repertoires in COVID-19. Study background: The United States, Italy and Spain were the sources of the acute and convalescent COVID-19 samples. T cells, B-cell-depleted T cells, or PBMCs provided the cDNA or gDNA that served as material.

The V gene end was trimmed by 6 bases and the J gene end by 1 base; junction bases not matched to a gene: 7. The germline CDR1 and CDR2 sequences are MRHNA and SNTAGT. The CDR3 covers 16 residues. Authors' analysis steps: Estimates of nucleated cell counts were drawn from the amplification of reference gene primers. The method was immunoSEQ multiplex PCR; TCRdb's version includes in-frame clones alone and lacks a portion of them. V, J and clone size are taken as reported in that table, and D and trimming were inferred from the DNA itself. In the table there are 75,000 to 95,000 clones, around four fifths of which are singletons.

This TCR was recovered from a man aged 50-59 years with acute or convalescent COVID-19. The chain links TRBV6-4 to TRBJ2-3; 10 bases align to TRBD1. Sample: peripheral blood. The CDR3 bases are TGTGCCAGCAGCCGGACAGGGGGTAGTGGCACAGATACGCAGTATTTT. It translates to CASSRTGGSGTDTQYF.